This T cell receptor (beta chain) stems from a study of cytomegalovirus exposure and HLA in healthy donors. The PCR used 60 Vbeta and 13 Jbeta primers. Sequenced by immunoSEQ multiplex PCR; TCRdb stores in-frame clones only, minus some. The sample consists of approximately 100,000 clones, around 10% of them appearing once. Study conclusions and caveats: Relative to the roughly 690-donor mean, N-insertions were reportedly fewer in an Asian-associated ancestry cluster in a later analysis. As was reported, the classifier diagnosed cytomegalovirus status with high specificity and sensitivity. Follow-up analysis later connected one missense variant in DCLRE1C with trimming of TCR beta V- and J-genes.

Unrecorded immune exposure was likely among donors, who were nominally healthy when sampled. This clone came up many times. Its target is not known. Sequencing was done on a sample of PBMCs. This receptor was obtained from a man aged 45-60 years in good health and CMV-seropositive.

CDR3 sequence: CASSLNRNTEAFF. For the CDR3, the DNA is TGTGCCAGCAGCTTAAACAGGAACACTGAAGCTTTCTTT. V is TRBV7-2 and J is TRBJ1-1; D is unresolved. This CDR3 has 13 amino acids. The germline gives CDR1 SGHTA, CDR2 FQGNSA. V was cut by 2 bases and J by 1 base, with 5 bases left in between.